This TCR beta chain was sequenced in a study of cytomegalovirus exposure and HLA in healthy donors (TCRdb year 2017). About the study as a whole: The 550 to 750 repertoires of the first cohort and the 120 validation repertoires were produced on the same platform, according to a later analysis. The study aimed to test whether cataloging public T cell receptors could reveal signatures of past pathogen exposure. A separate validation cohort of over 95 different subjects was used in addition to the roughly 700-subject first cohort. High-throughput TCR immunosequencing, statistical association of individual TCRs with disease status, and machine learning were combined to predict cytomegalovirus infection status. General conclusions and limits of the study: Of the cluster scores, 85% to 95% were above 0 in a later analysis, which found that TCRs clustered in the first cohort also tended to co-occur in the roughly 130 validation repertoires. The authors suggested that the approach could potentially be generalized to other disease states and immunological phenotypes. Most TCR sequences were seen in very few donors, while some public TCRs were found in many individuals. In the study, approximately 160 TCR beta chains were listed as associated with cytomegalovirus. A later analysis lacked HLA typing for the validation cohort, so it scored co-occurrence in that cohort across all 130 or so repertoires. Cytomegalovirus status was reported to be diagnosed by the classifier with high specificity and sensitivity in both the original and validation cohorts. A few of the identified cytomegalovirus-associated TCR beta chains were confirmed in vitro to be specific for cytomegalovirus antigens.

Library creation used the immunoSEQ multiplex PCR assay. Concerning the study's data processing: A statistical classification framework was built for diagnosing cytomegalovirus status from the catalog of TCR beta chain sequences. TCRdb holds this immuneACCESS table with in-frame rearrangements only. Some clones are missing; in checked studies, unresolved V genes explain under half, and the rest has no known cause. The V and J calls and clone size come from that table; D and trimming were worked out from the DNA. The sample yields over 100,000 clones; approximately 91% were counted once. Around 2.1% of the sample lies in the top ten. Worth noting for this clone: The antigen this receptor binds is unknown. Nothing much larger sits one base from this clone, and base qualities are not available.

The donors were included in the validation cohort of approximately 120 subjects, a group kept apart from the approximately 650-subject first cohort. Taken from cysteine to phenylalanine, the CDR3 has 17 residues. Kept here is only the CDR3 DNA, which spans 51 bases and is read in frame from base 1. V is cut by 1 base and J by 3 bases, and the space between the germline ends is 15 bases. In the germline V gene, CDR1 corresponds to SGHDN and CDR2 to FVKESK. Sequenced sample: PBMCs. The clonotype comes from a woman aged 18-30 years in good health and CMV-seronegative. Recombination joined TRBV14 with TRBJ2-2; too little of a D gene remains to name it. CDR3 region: CASSQGVRVFDTGELFF. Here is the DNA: TGTGCCAGCAGCCAAGGCGTCCGGGTTTTTGACACCGGGGAGCTGTTTTTT.